Given below is one T cell receptor beta chain in context. The data originate from a study of control samples from healthy donors and cancer patients. CDR3 length equals 15 residues. The germline gives CDR1 LNHDA, CDR2 SQIVND (reference sequence). Trimming stripped 3 bases from V and 5 bases from J, with 14 bases between. Some clones are missing from TCRdb's copy, which holds only in-frame ones; the method was immunoSEQ multiplex PCR. The data show 140,000 to 150,000 clones, under 95% seen once. This chain connects TRBV19 to TRBJ1-5, with a possible D match to TRBD1 (5 bases). The sequenced sample consisted of blood. The clonotype originates from a man younger than 35 in good health. CDR3: CASSMIRDVDQPQHF. The CDR3 region has the DNA TGTGCCAGTAGTATGATCCGGGACGTCGATCAGCCCCAGCATTTT. The entire variable domain, with the rest obtained from reference TRBV19 and TRBJ1-5, is as follows: DGGITQSPKYLFRKEGQNVTLSCEQNLNHDAMYWYRQDPGQGLRLIYYSQIVNDFQKGDIAEGYSVSREKKESFPLTVTSAQKNPTAFYLCASSMIRDVDQPQHFGDGTRLSIL.